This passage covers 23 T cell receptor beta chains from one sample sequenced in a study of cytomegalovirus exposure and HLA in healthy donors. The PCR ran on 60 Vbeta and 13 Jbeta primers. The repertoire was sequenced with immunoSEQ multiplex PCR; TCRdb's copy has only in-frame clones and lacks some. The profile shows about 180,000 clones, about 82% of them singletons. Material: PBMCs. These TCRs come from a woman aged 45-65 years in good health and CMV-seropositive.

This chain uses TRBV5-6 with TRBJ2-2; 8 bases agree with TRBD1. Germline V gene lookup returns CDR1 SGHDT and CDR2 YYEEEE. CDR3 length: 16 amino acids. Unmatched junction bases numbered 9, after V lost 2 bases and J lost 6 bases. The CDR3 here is CASSFFLQGVAGELFF. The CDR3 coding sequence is TGTGCCAGCAGCTTTTTTTTACAGGGGGTTGCCGGGGAGCTGTTTTTT.

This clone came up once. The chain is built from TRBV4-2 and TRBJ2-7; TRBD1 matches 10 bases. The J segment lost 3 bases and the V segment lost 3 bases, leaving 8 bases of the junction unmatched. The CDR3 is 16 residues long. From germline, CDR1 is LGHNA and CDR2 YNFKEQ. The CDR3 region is CASSQGGTGVYYEQYF. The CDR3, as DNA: TGTGCCAGCAGCCAGGGCGGGACAGGGGTTTACTACGAGCAGTACTTC.

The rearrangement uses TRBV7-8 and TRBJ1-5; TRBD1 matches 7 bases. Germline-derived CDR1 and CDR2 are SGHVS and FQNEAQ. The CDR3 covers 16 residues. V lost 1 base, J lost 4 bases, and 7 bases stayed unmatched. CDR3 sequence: CASSLDRAGGNQPQHF. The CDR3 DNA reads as TGTGCCAGCAGCTTAGATCGGGCAGGGGGTAATCAGCCCCAGCATTTT.

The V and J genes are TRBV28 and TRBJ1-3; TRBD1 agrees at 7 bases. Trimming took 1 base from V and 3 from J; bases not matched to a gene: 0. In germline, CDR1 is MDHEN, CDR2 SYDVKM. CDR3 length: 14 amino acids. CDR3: CASSLSGGGNTIYF. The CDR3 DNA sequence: TGTGCCAGCAGTTTATCAGGGGGTGGAAACACCATATATTTT.

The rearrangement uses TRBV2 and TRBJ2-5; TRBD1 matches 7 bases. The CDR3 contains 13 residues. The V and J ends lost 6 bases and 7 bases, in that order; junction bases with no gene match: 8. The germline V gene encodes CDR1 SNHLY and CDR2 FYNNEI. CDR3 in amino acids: CASSADRAGTQYF. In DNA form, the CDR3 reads TGTGCCAGCAGCGCCGACAGGGCAGGGACCCAGTACTTC.

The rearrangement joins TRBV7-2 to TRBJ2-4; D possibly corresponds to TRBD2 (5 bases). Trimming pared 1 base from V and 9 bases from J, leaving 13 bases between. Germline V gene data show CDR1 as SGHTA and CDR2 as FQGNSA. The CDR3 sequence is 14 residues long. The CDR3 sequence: CASSLVYASGIQYF. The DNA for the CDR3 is TGTGCCAGCAGCTTAGTTTACGCCAGCGGCATTCAGTACTTC.

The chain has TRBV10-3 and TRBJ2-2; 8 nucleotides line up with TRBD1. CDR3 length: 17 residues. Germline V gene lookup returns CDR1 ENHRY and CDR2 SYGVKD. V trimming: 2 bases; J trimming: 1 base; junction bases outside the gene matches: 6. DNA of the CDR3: TGTGCCATCAGTGAGCCTCTCGGGACAGGGAACACCGGGGAGCTGTTTTTT. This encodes CAISEPLGTGNTGELFF.

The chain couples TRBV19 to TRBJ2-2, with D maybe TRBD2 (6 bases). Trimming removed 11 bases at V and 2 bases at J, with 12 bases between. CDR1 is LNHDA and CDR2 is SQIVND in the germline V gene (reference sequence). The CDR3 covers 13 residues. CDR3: CASGLLNTGELFF. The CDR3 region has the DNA TGTGCCTCGGGACTGCTAAACACCGGGGAGCTGTTTTTT.

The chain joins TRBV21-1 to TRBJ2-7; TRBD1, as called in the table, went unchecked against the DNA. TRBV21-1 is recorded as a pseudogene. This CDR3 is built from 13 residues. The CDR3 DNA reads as TGTACCAGCAGTGGGACAGGCCCTTACGAGCAGTACTTC. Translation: CTSSGTGPYEQYF.

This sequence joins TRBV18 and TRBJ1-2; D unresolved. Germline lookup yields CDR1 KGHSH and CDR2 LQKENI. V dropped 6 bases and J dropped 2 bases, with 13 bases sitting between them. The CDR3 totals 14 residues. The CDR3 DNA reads TGTGCCAGCTCGGTGAGCGGCAGAAACTATGGCTACACCTTC. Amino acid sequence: CASSVSGRNYGYTF.

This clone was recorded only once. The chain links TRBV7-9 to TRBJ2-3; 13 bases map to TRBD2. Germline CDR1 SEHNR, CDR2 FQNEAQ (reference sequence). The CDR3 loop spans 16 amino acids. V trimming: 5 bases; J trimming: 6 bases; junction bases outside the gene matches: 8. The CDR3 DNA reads TGTGCCAGCAGCGGCGGGACTAGCGGGGATAGGGATACGCAGTATTTT. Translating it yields CASSGGTSGDRDTQYF. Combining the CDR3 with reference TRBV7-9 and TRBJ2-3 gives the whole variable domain DTGVSQNPRHKITKRGQNVTFRCDPISEHNRLYWYRQTLGQGPEFLTYFQNEAQLEKSRLLSDRFSAERPKGSFSTLEIQRTEQGDSAMYLCASSGGTSGDRDTQYFGPGTRLTVL.

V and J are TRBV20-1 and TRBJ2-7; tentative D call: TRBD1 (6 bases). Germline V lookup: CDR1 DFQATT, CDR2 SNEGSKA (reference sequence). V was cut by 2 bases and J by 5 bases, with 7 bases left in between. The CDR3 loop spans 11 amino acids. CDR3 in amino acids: CSARWGHEQYF. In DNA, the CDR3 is TGCAGTGCTAGATGGGGGCACGAGCAGTACTTC.

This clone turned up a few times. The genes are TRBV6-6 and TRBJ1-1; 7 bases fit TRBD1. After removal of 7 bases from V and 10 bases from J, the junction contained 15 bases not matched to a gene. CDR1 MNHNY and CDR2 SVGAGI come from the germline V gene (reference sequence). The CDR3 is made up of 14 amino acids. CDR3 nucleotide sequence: TGTGCCAGCACTAGGACAGGACGTGATAATAGAGCTTTCTTT. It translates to CASTRTGRDNRAFF.

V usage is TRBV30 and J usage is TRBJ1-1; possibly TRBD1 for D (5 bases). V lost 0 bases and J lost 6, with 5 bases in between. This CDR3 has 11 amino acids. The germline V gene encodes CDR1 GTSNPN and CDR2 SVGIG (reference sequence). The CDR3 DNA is TGTGCCTGGAGTGTACAGGCTGAAGCTTTCTTT. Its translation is CAWSVQAEAFF.

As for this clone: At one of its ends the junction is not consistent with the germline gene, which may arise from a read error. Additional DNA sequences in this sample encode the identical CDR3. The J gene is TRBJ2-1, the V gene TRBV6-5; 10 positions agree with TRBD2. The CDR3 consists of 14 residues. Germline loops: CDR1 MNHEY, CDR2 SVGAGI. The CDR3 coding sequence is TGTGCCAGCAGTCAGCGGGGGGGTTACAATGAGCAATTCTTC. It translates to CASSQRGGYNEQFF.

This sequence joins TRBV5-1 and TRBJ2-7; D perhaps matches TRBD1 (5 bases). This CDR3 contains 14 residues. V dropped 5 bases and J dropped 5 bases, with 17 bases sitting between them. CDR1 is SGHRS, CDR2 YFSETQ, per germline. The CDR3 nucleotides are TGCGCCAGCAGAGCAGGGTCCGAGGTCGACGAGCAGTACTTC. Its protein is CASRAGSEVDEQYF. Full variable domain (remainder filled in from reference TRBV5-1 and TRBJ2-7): KAGVTQTPRYLIKTRGQQVTLSCSPISGHRSVSWYQQTPGQGLQFLFEYFSETQRNKGNFPGRFSGRQFSNSRSEMNVSTLELGDSALYLCASRAGSEVDEQYFGPGTRLTVT.

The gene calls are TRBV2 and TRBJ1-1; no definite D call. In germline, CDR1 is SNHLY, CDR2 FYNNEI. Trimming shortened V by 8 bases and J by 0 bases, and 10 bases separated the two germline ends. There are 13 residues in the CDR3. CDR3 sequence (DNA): TGTGCCAGCCCACGAGATTTGAACACTGAAGCTTTCTTT. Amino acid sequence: CASPRDLNTEAFF.

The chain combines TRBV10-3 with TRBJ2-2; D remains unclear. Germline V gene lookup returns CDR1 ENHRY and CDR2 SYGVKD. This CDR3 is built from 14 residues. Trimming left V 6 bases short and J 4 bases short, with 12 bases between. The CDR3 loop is CAISDLGSTGELFF. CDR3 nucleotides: TGTGCCATCAGCGACTTAGGCAGCACCGGGGAGCTGTTTTTT.

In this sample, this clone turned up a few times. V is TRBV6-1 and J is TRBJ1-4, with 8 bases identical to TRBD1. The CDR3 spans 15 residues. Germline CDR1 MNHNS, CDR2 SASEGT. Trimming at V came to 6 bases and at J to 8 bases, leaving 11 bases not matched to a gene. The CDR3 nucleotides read TGTGCCAGCAGCCAAATCGGGACAGGCGAAGAAAAACTGTTTTTT. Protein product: CASSQIGTGEEKLFF.

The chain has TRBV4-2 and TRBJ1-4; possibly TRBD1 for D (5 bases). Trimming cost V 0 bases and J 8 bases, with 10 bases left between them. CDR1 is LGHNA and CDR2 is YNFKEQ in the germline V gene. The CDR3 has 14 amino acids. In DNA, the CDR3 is TGTGCCAGCAGCCAAGAGAGGCGGGGGGAAAAACTGTTTTTT. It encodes CASSQERRGEKLFF.

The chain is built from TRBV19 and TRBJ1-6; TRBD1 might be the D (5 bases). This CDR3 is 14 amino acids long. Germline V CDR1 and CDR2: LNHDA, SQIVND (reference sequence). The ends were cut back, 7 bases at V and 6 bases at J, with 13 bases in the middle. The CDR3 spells CASTVGAPNSPLHF. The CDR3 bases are TGTGCCAGTACGGTAGGGGCTCCTAATTCACCCCTCCACTTT.

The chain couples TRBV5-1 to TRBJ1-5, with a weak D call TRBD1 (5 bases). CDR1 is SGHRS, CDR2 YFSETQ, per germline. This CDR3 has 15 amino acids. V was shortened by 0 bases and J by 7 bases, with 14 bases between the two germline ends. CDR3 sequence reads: CASSLGGVKGQPQHF. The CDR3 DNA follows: TGCGCCAGCAGCTTGGGGGGGGTGAAGGGCCAGCCCCAGCATTTT.

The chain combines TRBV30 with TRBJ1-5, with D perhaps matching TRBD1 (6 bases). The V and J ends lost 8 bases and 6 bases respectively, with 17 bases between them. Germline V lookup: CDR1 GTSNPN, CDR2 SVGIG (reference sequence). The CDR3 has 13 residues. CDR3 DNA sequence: TGTGCCGCTGACAGGTGGTGTGTTCAGCCCCAGCATTTT. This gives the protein CAADRWCVQPQHF.